These 19 T cell receptor beta chains were all obtained from the same sample, sequenced in a study of blood T cell repertoires in COVID-19. Using immunoSEQ multiplex PCR, the repertoire was profiled, and TCRdb retains in-frame clones only, with some absent. This table holds some 270,000 clones, approximately 91% found once. The sample taken for sequencing was PBMCs or T cells enriched from blood (not recorded which). The origin of the receptors is a woman aged 40 to 55 who had recovered from COVID-19.

The V call is TRBV5-1, the J call TRBJ2-3; 7 bases match TRBD1. V gave up 5 bases and J gave up 0 bases; unmatched junction bases: 6. This CDR3 has 15 residues. From germline, CDR1 is SGHRS and CDR2 YFSETQ. The CDR3 bases are TGCGCCAGCAGGGAAGGGACAGCTAGCACAGATACGCAGTATTTT. This codes for CASREGTASTDTQYF.

The chain is built from TRBV19 and TRBJ1-2; D not resolved. The CDR3 has 15 residues. V shed 4 bases and J shed 3 bases, with 15 bases lying between them. Per the germline V gene, CDR1 is LNHDA and CDR2 is SQIVND (reference sequence). Here the CDR3 DNA reads TGTGCCAGTAGTAAACCTACGCCCCCCTACTATGGCTACACCTTC. Its protein is CASSKPTPPYYGYTF.

The chain uses TRBV6-2 or TRBV6-3 and TRBJ2-3; TRBD2 agrees at 9 bases. J lost 4 bases, V lost 7 bases, and 9 bases had no gene match. Germline V lookup: CDR1 MNHEY, CDR2 SVGEGT. CDR3 length: 15 residues. In DNA form, the CDR3 reads TGTGCCAGCAACCCGTGGGCGGGAGGGCCAGATACGCAGTATTTT. Amino acid sequence: CASNPWAGGPDTQYF.

This chain joins TRBV7-9 and TRBJ2-3; 9 bases fit TRBD2. The V segment lost 7 bases and the J segment 0 bases; nucleotides outside the gene matches: 14. The CDR3 has 18 residues. In germline, CDR1 is SEHNR, CDR2 FQNEAQ (reference sequence). CDR3 bases: TGTGCCAGCACCACCCAAACGGCTAGCGGGGTTAGCACAGATACGCAGTATTTT. Protein sequence: CASTTQTASGVSTDTQYF.

This clone came up once. The rearrangement uses TRBV29-1 and TRBJ2-5; 7 bases are a match to TRBD2. Losses at the gene ends were 4 bases for V and 5 bases for J; bases not matched to a gene: 4. This CDR3 contains 12 residues. The V gene's germline CDR1 is SQVTM and CDR2 ANQGSEA. Written as DNA, the CDR3 is TGCAGCGTTGGCGCTAGCGGTGAGACCCAGTACTTC. This codes for CSVGASGETQYF.

The V gene is TRBV12-3 or TRBV12-4, the J gene TRBJ2-3; D remains ambiguous. The CDR3 sequence is 12 residues long. Trimming took off 3 bases at V and 9 bases at J, with 10 bases between the two ends. DNA for the CDR3: TGTGCCAGCAGTTTGTCCCTAGGAACGCAGTATTTT. Protein sequence: CASSLSLGTQYF.

J is TRBJ2-7 and V is TRBV19; TRBD1 aligns across 9 bases. The germline V gene has CDR1 LNHDA and CDR2 SQIVND (reference sequence). Trimming cost V 3 bases and J 4 bases; bases outside gene matches: 7. This CDR3 is built from 15 residues. The CDR3 bases are TGTGCCAGTAGTATGAAGGGGACAGGGCAATACGAGCAGTACTTC. Translating it yields CASSMKGTGQYEQYF. Using reference TRBV19 and TRBJ2-7 for the parts outside the CDR3, the full variable domain is DGGITQSPKYLFRKEGQNVTLSCEQNLNHDAMYWYRQDPGQGLRLIYYSQIVNDFQKGDIAEGYSVSREKKESFPLTVTSAQKNPTAFYLCASSMKGTGQYEQYFGPGTRLTVT.

The rearrangement uses TRBV2 and TRBJ1-1; D is unclear. The CDR3 contains 15 residues. The V and J ends lost 6 bases and 1 base respectively, with 15 bases between them. The V gene's germline CDR1 is SNHLY and CDR2 FYNNEI. The CDR3 loop is CASRSQPGGNTEAFF. CDR3 sequence (DNA): TGTGCCAGCAGGAGTCAACCGGGAGGGAACACTGAAGCTTTCTTT.

This chain connects TRBV28 to TRBJ2-7; D ambiguous. Germline V gene data show CDR1 as MDHEN and CDR2 as SYDVKM. V lost 7 bases and J lost 5, with 24 bases in between. The CDR3 has 16 amino acids. CDR3 bases: TGTGCCAGCAATTCCCTAAGAGGATCCCGCTTGAACGAGCAGTACTTC. Residues: CASNSLRGSRLNEQYF.

This chain uses TRBV6-2 or TRBV6-3 with TRBJ2-3; no clear D gene. The V end was cut by 6 bases, the J end by 0 bases, with 4 bases between. The germline CDR1 and CDR2 sequences are MNHEY and SVGEGT. This CDR3 is 12 amino acids long. The CDR3 loop is CASSESTDTQYF. In DNA, the CDR3 is TGTGCCAGCAGCGAGAGCACAGATACGCAGTATTTT.

The gene calls are TRBV4-1 and TRBJ1-5; the D gene is possibly TRBD1 (5 bases). This CDR3 is built from 14 residues. The germline V and J ends were trimmed by 3 bases and 3 bases, with 9 bases remaining between them. Germline CDR1 is MGHRA and CDR2 is YSYEKL. The CDR3 DNA follows: TGCGCCAGCAGCCATAGGGACTTCAATCAGCCCCAGCATTTT. As protein: CASSHRDFNQPQHF.

The chain employs TRBV5-8 and TRBJ1-2; no reliable D call. With 2 bases removed from V and 12 bases from J, the gap between germline ends came to 14 bases. CDR3 length: 12 amino acids. The germline gives CDR1 SGHTS, CDR2 YDEGEE. The CDR3 protein is CASSFRTASDTF. The CDR3, as DNA: TGTGCCAGCAGCTTTCGGACTGCGAGCGACACCTTC.

The V call is TRBV4-2, the J call TRBJ2-7; 10 nucleotides agree with TRBD2. This CDR3 has 15 residues. The ends lost 2 bases at V and 5 bases at J; junction bases unmatched: 6. Germline assignment: CDR1 LGHNA and CDR2 YNFKEQ. This chain's CDR3 is CASSQKLAGEHEQYF. CDR3 DNA: TGTGCCAGCAGCCAAAAGCTAGCGGGAGAACACGAGCAGTACTTC.

The V call is TRBV23-1, the J call TRBJ1-2, with D maybe TRBD1 (6 bases). TRBV23-1 is flagged as an ORF with uncertain function. The CDR3 consists of 13 residues. Trimming removed 8 bases at V and 3 bases at J, with 13 bases between. CDR3 residues: CASCRAGDYGYTF. In DNA, the CDR3 is TGCGCCAGCTGCAGAGCAGGGGACTATGGCTACACCTTC.

The gene calls are TRBV6-2 or TRBV6-3 and TRBJ1-6; D perhaps matches TRBD1 (5 bases). The V gene lost 6 bases and the J gene lost 11 bases, with 17 bases spanning the gap. The CDR3 covers 14 residues. Germline CDR1 is MNHEY and CDR2 is SVGEGT. This chain's CDR3 is CASSRNPGKPPLHF. CDR3 DNA: TGTGCCAGCAGCCGAAACCCAGGGAAGCCACCCCTCCACTTT.

A remark on this clone: Other DNA sequences in the same sample also yield this CDR3. V usage is TRBV9 and J usage is TRBJ1-2; 8 nucleotides align to TRBD1. Germline V gives CDR1 SGDLS, CDR2 YYNGEE. The V and J ends lost 3 bases and 8 bases, in that order; junction bases with no gene match: 6. The CDR3 runs 13 residues. The CDR3, as DNA: TGTGCCAGCAGCGCTCAGGGGGCGAGAGGCTACACCTTC. Translation gives CASSAQGARGYTF.

This clone was counted once. The rearrangement joins TRBV4-3 to TRBJ2-3; 8 bases fit TRBD2. CDR1 is LGHNA and CDR2 is YSLEER in the germline V gene. CDR3 length equals 15 residues. V gave up 2 bases and J gave up 1 base; unmatched junction bases: 2. The CDR3 protein is CASSQPGLGTDTQYF. DNA for the CDR3: TGCGCCAGCAGCCAACCGGGACTAGGCACAGATACGCAGTATTTT.

The chain has TRBV2 and TRBJ2-1; D remains unclear. In germline, CDR1 is SNHLY, CDR2 FYNNEI. Trimming cost V 8 bases and J 4 bases, with 6 bases left between them. This CDR3 has 11 residues. This CDR3 reads CASATYNEQFF. The CDR3 nucleotides are TGTGCCAGCGCAACTTACAATGAGCAGTTCTTC.

This clone was seen a single time. The J gene is TRBJ1-2, the V gene TRBV29-1; the D gene is possibly TRBD1 (6 bases). The CDR3 has 14 amino acids. Germline V gene lookup returns CDR1 SQVTM and CDR2 ANQGSEA. V was pared by 2 bases and J by 2 bases, with 12 bases between. The DNA of the CDR3 is TGCAGCGTTGAAAGGCAGGGGACCAACTATGGCTACACCTTC. Translating gives CSVERQGTNYGYTF.